The 11 T cell receptor beta chains listed next were all sequenced from one sample in a study of siplizumab effects on memory and regulatory T cells. Some clones are missing from TCRdb's copy, which holds only in-frame ones; the method was immunoSEQ multiplex PCR. This table has about 91,000 clones, roughly 96% appearing once. Sequencing was done on a sample of naive CD4+ T cells sorted from blood. These receptors were obtained from a human donor in good health.

This sequence joins TRBV7-9 and TRBJ2-5; D gene uncertain. Germline CDR1 reads SEHNR; CDR2 reads FQNEAQ (reference sequence). Trimming removed 1 base from V and 2 bases from J, with 8 bases in between. The CDR3 is 14 amino acids. The CDR3 region is CASSLGGTQETQYF. CDR3 sequence (DNA): TGTGCCAGCAGCTTAGGGGGTACACAAGAGACCCAGTACTTC.

On this clone: Germline and junction disagree at one end, which may indicate a read error. This chain connects TRBV19 to TRBJ2-7; 10 positions agree with TRBD1. The CDR3 consists of 16 residues. Germline CDR1 is LNHDA and CDR2 is SQIVND (reference sequence). Here the CDR3 DNA reads TGTGCCAGTAGTATAGTAGGGACAGGGGACCTTTACGGGCAGTACTTC. Its protein product is CASSIVGTGDLYGQYF. Using reference TRBV19 and TRBJ2-7 for the parts outside the CDR3, the full variable domain is DGGITQSPKYLFRKEGQNVTLSCEQNLNHDAMYWYRQDPGQGLRLIYYSQIVNDFQKGDIAEGYSVSREKKESFPLTVTSAQKNPTAFYLCASSIVGTGDLYGQYFGPGTRLTVT.

The rearrangement links TRBV11-3 to TRBJ2-1, with a weak D call TRBD1 (6 bases). CDR1 is SGHNT and CDR2 is YENEEA in the germline V gene. The CDR3 is 15 residues long. V lost 1 base to trimming and J lost 1 base, with 8 bases between them. CDR3 DNA: TGTGCCAGCAGCTTAGGGCAGGGGTCCTACAATGAGCAGTTCTTC. Translated: CASSLGQGSYNEQFF.

The rearrangement joins TRBV14 to TRBJ2-7; 8 bases line up with TRBD1. The V segment lost 0 bases and the J segment 3 bases; nucleotides outside the gene matches: 7. Per the germline V gene, CDR1 is SGHDN and CDR2 is FVKESK. The CDR3 spans 16 residues. The CDR3 DNA is TGTGCCAGCAGCCAAGATTGGACAGGGAGGTTCTACGAGCAGTACTTC. Protein sequence: CASSQDWTGRFYEQYF.

This rearrangement joins TRBV7-2 to TRBJ1-2; D call uncertain. CDR3 length: 13 residues. Trimming stripped 2 bases from V and 5 bases from J, with 9 bases between. CDR1 SGHTA and CDR2 FQGNSA come from the germline V gene. CDR3 region: CASSLYQIYGYTF. The CDR3 DNA reads TGTGCCAGCAGCTTATACCAGATATATGGCTACACCTTC.

The chain combines TRBV18 with TRBJ1-2; maybe TRBD1 (5 bases). Germline-derived CDR1 and CDR2 are KGHSH and LQKENI. V lost 2 bases to trimming and J lost 1 base, with 8 bases between them. This CDR3 is 14 amino acids long. Written as DNA, the CDR3 is TGTGCCAGCTCACCATCAGGGATTAACTATGGCTACACCTTC. Protein product: CASSPSGINYGYTF.

This clone was picked up one time. Other DNA sequences in the sample encode the same CDR3. The V gene is TRBV7-7, the J gene TRBJ2-5; 9 positions match TRBD2. V lost 5 bases, J lost 2 bases, and 12 bases stayed unmatched. Germline assignment: CDR1 SSHAT and CDR2 FNYEAQ (reference sequence). The CDR3 is 17 residues long. The CDR3 here is CASSRGRGGAGQETQYF. CDR3 in DNA: TGTGCCAGCAGCCGGGGGCGGGGGGGCGCAGGGCAAGAGACCCAGTACTTC. Full variable domain (remainder filled in from reference TRBV7-7 and TRBJ2-5): GAGVSQSPRYKVTKRGQDVTLRCDPISSHATLYWYQQALGQGPEFLTYFNYEAQPDKSGLPSDRFSAERPEGSISTLTIQRTEQRDSAMYRCASSRGRGGAGQETQYFGPGTRLLVL.

CDR3 in DNA: TGTGCCAGCAGTTTGTATGGCAGAACCTACGAGCAGTACTTC. Its protein is CASSLYGRTYEQYF. This chain joins TRBV27 and TRBJ2-7; no clear D gene. CDR3 length: 14 residues. Germline CDR1 and CDR2: MNHEY and SMNVEV (reference sequence). With 3 bases removed from V and 2 bases from J, the gap between germline ends came to 11 bases.

The chain is built from TRBV10-3 and TRBJ2-1; 8 nucleotides match TRBD2. From germline, CDR1 is ENHRY and CDR2 SYGVKD. This CDR3 region has 14 residues. After removal of 10 bases from V and 7 bases from J, the junction contained 12 bases not matched to a gene. The CDR3 sequence: CATQPGLERNEQFF. The CDR3 DNA follows: TGTGCCACGCAGCCGGGACTAGAACGAAATGAGCAGTTCTTC.

The chain links TRBV5-4 to TRBJ1-2; D possibly corresponds to TRBD1 (5 bases). The CDR3 covers 14 residues. Deletions cut 4 bases from V and 2 bases from J, with 12 bases between. Germline CDR1 reads SGHNT; CDR2 reads YYREEE (reference sequence). The CDR3 loop is CASSPSTVNYGYTF. For the CDR3, the DNA is TGTGCCAGCAGCCCTTCGACAGTGAACTATGGCTACACCTTC.

This clone was seen just once. This chain links TRBV7-2 with TRBJ2-5, with 8 positions matching TRBD1. Germline CDR1 and CDR2: SGHTA and FQGNSA. With 2 bases clipped from V and 1 base from J, the junction kept 3 bases outside the gene matches. The CDR3 is made up of 15 amino acids. CDR3 residues: CASSLWDRLQETQYF. The DNA for the CDR3 is TGTGCCAGCAGCTTATGGGACAGGCTCCAAGAGACCCAGTACTTC.